These 8 T cell receptor beta chains came from one sample sequenced in a study of blood T cell repertoires in COVID-19. Profiling relied on immunoSEQ multiplex PCR, and the TCRdb table lists in-frame clones only, not all of them. The top ten clones hold approximately 0.84% of a sample with 250,000 to 350,000 clones, around 89% of them seen once. The material sequenced was peripheral blood. All receptors derive from a man aged 30 to 39 with acute or convalescent COVID-19.

The chain has TRBV30 and TRBJ2-7; D call uncertain. V gave up 3 bases and J gave up 2 bases, with 23 bases separating them. This CDR3 has 17 residues. CDR1 and CDR2 (germline): GTSNPN, SVGIG (reference sequence). The DNA of the CDR3 is TGTGCCTGGAGGCCACCCCTTCATAGACTCTCCACCTACGAGCAGTACTTC. Amino acids: CAWRPPLHRLSTYEQYF.

This clone has a single count. V is TRBV30 and J is TRBJ1-1; TRBD1 matches at 9 bases. V shed 6 bases, J shed 0 bases, and the junction held 8 bases outside the gene matches. In germline, CDR1 is GTSNPN, CDR2 SVGIG (reference sequence). This CDR3 has 15 amino acids. The CDR3 DNA reads TGTGCCTGTGGGGGGGGGACAGGGATGAACACTGAAGCTTTCTTT. This gives the protein CACGGGTGMNTEAFF.

The J gene is TRBJ1-5, the V gene TRBV16, with D unclear. The CDR3 extends over 15 amino acids. Trimming cost V 4 bases and J 4 bases, with 14 bases left between them. CDR1 and CDR2 (germline): KGHSY, FQNENV. The CDR3 here is CASSLSLEGNQPQHF. The CDR3 region has the DNA TGTGCCAGCAGCCTCAGTCTGGAGGGAAATCAGCCCCAGCATTTT.

The chain carries TRBV5-1 and TRBJ2-1, with 9 bases fitting TRBD1. V was pared by 9 bases and J by 12 bases, with 13 bases of the junction left unmatched. The CDR3 has 13 amino acids. In germline, CDR1 is SGHRS, CDR2 YFSETQ. CDR3 in DNA: TGCGCCACCACAGCCGGACAGGGGTTGGGGCAGTTCTTC. Encoded protein: CATTAGQGLGQFF.

The chain links TRBV2 to TRBJ1-1; D possibly corresponds to TRBD1 (5 bases). CDR3 length: 15 amino acids. Trimming pared 8 bases from V and 2 bases from J, leaving 18 bases between. The germline V gene encodes CDR1 SNHLY and CDR2 FYNNEI. CDR3 in amino acids: CASGQRTFLNTEAFF. The CDR3 DNA follows: TGTGCCAGCGGACAAAGGACCTTCTTAAACACTGAAGCTTTCTTT.

The rearrangement uses TRBV5-1 and TRBJ2-3; D possibly corresponds to TRBD2 (5 bases). Trimming took 3 bases from V and 2 from J, leaving 16 bases between them. The CDR3 loop spans 16 amino acids. Germline CDR1 reads SGHRS; CDR2 reads YFSETQ. In DNA, the CDR3 is TGCGCCAGCAGCTCGGGAATCATAGGGTTCACAGATACGCAGTATTTT. Translation gives CASSSGIIGFTDTQYF. Full variable domain (outside the CDR3, taken from reference TRBV5-1 and TRBJ2-3): KAGVTQTPRYLIKTRGQQVTLSCSPISGHRSVSWYQQTPGQGLQFLFEYFSETQRNKGNFPGRFSGRQFSNSRSEMNVSTLELGDSALYLCASSSGIIGFTDTQYFGPGTRLTVL.

The chain employs TRBV30 and TRBJ2-1; no reliable D call. V was cut by 7 bases and J by 6 bases, with 13 bases left in between. The CDR3 consists of 12 residues. In germline, CDR1 is GTSNPN, CDR2 SVGIG (reference sequence). The CDR3 bases are TGTGCCTTGAGGCCGGGTTCCAATGAGCAGTTCTTC. Residues: CALRPGSNEQFF. Full variable domain (missing parts from reference TRBV30 and TRBJ2-1): SQTIHQWPATLVQPVGSPLSLECTVEGTSNPNLYWYRQAAGRGLQLLFYSVGIGQISSEVPQNLSASRPQDRQFILSSKKLLLSDSGFYLCALRPGSNEQFFGPGTRLTVL.

The rearrangement uses TRBV27 and TRBJ1-1; the D gene is possibly TRBD1 (6 bases). The CDR3 totals 14 residues. V lost 3 bases, J lost 6 bases, and 14 bases lay in between. The germline CDR1 and CDR2 sequences are MNHEY and SMNVEV (reference sequence). The CDR3 here is CASSFYGTTPEAFF. The CDR3 nucleotides read TGTGCCAGCAGTTTTTACGGGACAACCCCTGAAGCTTTCTTT.